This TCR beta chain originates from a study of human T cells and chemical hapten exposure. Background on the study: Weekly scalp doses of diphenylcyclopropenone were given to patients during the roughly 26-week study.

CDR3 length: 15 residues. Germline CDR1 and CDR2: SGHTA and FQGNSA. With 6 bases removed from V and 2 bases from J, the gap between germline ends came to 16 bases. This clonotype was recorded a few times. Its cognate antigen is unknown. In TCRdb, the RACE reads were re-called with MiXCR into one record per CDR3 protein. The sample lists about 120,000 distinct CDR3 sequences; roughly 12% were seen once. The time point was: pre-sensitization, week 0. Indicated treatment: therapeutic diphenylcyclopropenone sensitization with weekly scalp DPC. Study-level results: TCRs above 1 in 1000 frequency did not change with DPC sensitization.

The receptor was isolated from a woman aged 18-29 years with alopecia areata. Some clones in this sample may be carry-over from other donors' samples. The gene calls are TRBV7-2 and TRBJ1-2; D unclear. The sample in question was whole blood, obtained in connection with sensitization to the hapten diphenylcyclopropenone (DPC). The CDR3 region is CASRPTSGSNYGYTF. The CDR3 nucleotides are TGTGCCAGCAGACCAACCTCCGGGAGCAACTATGGCTACACCTTC.